Below, one T cell receptor beta chain is given with its context. These data are taken from a study of CD8 T cells in Susac syndrome. V was pared by 5 bases and J by 1 base, with 13 bases between. Germline loops: CDR1 SGHVS, CDR2 FQNEAQ. The CDR3 covers 15 residues. Reverse transcription used about 0.45 to 1 ug RNA and random hexamers. TCRdb ran MiXCR on the immunoSEQ multiplex PCR reads and lists one entry per CDR3 protein. Of some 70,000 distinct CDR3 sequences listed, 90% to 95% were seen once; the top ten hold 0.56%. The sequencing input was CD8+ T cells from PBMCs. This sequence originates from a human donor with multiple sclerosis. The chain recombines TRBV7-8 with TRBJ2-3; tentatively, D is TRBD2 (6 bases). Written as DNA, the CDR3 is TGTGCCAGCAGCCCGCTTTCGGGGGGCACAGATACGCAGTATTTT. It specifies CASSPLSGGTDTQYF.